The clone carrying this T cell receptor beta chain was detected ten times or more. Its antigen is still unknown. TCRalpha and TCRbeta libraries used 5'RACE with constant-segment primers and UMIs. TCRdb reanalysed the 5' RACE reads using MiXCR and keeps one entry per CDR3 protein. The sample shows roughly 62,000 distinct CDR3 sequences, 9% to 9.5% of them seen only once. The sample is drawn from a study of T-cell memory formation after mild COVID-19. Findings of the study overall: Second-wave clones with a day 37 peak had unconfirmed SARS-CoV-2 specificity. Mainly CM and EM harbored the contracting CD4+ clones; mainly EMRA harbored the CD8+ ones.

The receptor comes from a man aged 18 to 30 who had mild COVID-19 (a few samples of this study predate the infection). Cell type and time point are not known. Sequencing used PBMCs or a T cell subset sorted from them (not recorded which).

This CDR3 reads CASSVASGDYQETQYF. CDR3 DNA: TGTGCCAGCAGCGTAGCTAGCGGGGATTACCAAGAGACCCAGTACTTC. The chain employs TRBV9 and TRBJ2-5; the match to TRBD2 covers 9 bases. From germline, CDR1 is SGDLS and CDR2 YYNGEE. The CDR3 is 16 residues long. J gave up 0 bases and V 0 bases, and 3 bases lay outside the gene matches.